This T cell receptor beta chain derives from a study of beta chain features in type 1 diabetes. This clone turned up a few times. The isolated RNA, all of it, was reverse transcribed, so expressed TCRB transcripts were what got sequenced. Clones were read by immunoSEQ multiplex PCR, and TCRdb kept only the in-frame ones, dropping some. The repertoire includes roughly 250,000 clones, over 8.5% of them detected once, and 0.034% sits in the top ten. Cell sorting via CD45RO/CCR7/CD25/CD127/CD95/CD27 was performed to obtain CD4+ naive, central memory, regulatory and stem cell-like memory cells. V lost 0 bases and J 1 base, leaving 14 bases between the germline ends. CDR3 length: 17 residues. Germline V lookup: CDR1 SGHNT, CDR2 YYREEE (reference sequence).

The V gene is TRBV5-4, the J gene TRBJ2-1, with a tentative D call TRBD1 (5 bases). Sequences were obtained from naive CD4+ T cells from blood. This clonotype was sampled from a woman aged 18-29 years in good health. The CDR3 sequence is CASSLGNSRVSYNEQFF. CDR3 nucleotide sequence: TGTGCCAGCAGCTTGGGAAATTCCAGGGTGTCCTACAATGAGCAGTTCTTC.